These 3 T cell receptor beta chains share one sample of origin, sequenced in a study of blood T cell repertoires in COVID-19. Generated by immunoSEQ multiplex PCR, the TCRdb table keeps only in-frame clones and is missing some. The repertoire has tens of thousands of clones, roughly 79% of them found once; the top ten carry 4% to 5.5%. Sequenced input: peripheral blood. These receptors originate from a man at least 80 years old with COVID-19, enrolled during active disease.

The genes are TRBV27 and TRBJ2-1, with TRBD1 matching over 7 bases. The CDR3 contains 14 residues. Germline V CDR1 and CDR2: MNHEY, SMNVEV (reference sequence). With 8 bases clipped from V and 4 bases from J, the junction kept 8 bases outside the gene matches. CDR3 coding DNA: TGTGCCAGCGGGAGTAGGGGGCGGTACAATGAGCAGTTCTTC. Translation: CASGSRGRYNEQFF.

The V call is TRBV27, the J call TRBJ2-6; 7 bases are shared with TRBD1. The CDR3 runs 17 residues. The germline CDR1 and CDR2 sequences are MNHEY and SMNVEV (reference sequence). The V and J ends lost 4 bases and 4 bases, in that order; junction bases with no gene match: 10. CDR3 region: CASSSTGISGGANVLTF. The DNA for the CDR3 is TGTGCCAGCAGTTCGACAGGGATCTCGGGGGGGGCCAACGTCCTGACTTTC. Full variable domain (missing parts from reference TRBV27 and TRBJ2-6): EAQVTQNPRYLITVTGKKLTVTCSQNMNHEYMSWYRQDPGLGLRQIYYSMNVEVTDKGDVPEGYKVSRKEKRNFPLILESPSPNQTSLYFCASSSTGISGGANVLTFGAGSRLTVL.

The CDR3 DNA reads as TGTGCCAGCGAGCGGGGGGGGTATCAAGAGACCCAGTACTTC. Protein product: CASERGGYQETQYF. V and J are TRBV5-4 and TRBJ2-5, with TRBD2 matching 10 bases. The CDR3 covers 14 residues. CDR1 is SGHNT and CDR2 is YYREEE in the germline V gene (reference sequence). The trim removed 7 bases at V and 2 bases at J, leaving 5 bases unmatched.